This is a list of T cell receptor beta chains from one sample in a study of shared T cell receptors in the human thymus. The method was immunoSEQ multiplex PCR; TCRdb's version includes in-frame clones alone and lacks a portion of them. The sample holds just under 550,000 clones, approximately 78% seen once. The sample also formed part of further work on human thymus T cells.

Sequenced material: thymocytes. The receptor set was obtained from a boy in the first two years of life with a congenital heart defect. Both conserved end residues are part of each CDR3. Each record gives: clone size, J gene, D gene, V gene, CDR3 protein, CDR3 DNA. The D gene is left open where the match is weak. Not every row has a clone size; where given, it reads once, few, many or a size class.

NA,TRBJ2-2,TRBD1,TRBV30,CAWSGDRGGGELFF,TGTGCCTGGAGTGGAGACAGGGGGGGCGGGGAGCTGTTTTTT
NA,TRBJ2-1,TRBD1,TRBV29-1,CSVVGQGDNEQFF,TGCAGCGTTGTAGGACAGGGGGACAATGAGCAGTTCTTC
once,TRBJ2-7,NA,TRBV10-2,CASSGTPGTYEQYF,TGCGCCAGTAGTGGGACACCAGGGACCTACGAGCAGTACTTC
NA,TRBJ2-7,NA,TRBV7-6,CASSLAEGGAHEQYF,TGTGCCAGCAGCTTAGCTGAAGGAGGGGCCCACGAGCAGTACTTC
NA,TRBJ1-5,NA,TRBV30,CAWSVYGPNRAHSNQPQHF,TGTGCCTGGAGTGTATACGGGCCCAACAGGGCCCATAGCAATCAGCCCCAGCATTTT
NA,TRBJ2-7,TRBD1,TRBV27,CASSRALSGTGASDYEQYF,TGTGCCAGCAGTCGAGCGCTCTCCGGGACAGGGGCTTCAGACTACGAGCAGTACTTC
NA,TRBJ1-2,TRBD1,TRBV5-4,CASSLATDRGYGYTF,TGTGCCAGCAGCTTGGCCACCGACAGGGGCTATGGCTACACCTTC
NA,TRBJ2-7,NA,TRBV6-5,CASSSRHGEQYF,TGTGCCAGCAGTTCGCGACATGGGGAGCAGTACTTC
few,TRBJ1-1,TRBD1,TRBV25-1,CASSNSGTECMNTEAFF,TGTGCCAGCAGTAATTCGGGGACAGAATGCATGAACACTGAAGCTTTCTTT
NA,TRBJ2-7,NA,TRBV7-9,CASSLGSQGGQYEQYF,TGTGCCAGCAGCTTAGGATCCCAAGGAGGTCAGTACGAGCAGTACTTC
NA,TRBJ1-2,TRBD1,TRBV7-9,CASSLKGTGDGYGYTF,TGTGCCAGCAGCCTGAAAGGGACAGGGGATGGCTATGGCTACACCTTC
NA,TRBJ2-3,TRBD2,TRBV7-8,CASSLKASGGIPTDTQYF,TGTGCCAGCAGCTTAAAGGCTAGCGGGGGAATCCCCACAGATACGCAGTATTTT
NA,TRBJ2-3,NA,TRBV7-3,CASSLKGNGTDTQYF,TGTGCCAGCAGTCTAAAGGGGAACGGCACAGATACGCAGTATTTT
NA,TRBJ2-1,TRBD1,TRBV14,CASSHPGTGTYNEQFF,TGTGCCAGCAGCCACCCCGGGACAGGGACCTACAATGAGCAGTTCTTC
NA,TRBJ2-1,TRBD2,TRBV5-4,CASSLRTSGDNEQFF,TGTGCCAGCAGCCTTCGGACTAGCGGAGACAATGAGCAGTTCTTC
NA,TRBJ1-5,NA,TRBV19,CASSILNKPQNF,TGTGCCAGTAGTATATTGAACAAACCTCAAAATTTT